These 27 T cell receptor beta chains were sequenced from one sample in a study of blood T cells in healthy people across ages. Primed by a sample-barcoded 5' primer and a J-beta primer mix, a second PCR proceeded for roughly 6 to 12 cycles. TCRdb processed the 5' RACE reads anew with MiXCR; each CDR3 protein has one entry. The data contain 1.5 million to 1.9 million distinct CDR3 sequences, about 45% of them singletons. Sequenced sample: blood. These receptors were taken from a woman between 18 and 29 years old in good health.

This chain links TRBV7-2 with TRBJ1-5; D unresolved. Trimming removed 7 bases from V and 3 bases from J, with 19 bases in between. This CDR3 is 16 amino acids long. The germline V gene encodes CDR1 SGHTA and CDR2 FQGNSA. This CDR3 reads CASNPDGTSPNQPQHF. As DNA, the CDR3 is TGTGCCAGCAACCCGGACGGAACATCCCCCAATCAGCCCCAGCATTTT.

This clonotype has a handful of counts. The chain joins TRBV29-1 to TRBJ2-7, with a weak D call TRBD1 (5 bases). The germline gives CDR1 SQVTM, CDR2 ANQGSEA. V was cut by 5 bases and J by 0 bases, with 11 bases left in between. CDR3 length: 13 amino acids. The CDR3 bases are TGCAGCGTTCGGACAACCAACTCCTACGAGCAGTACTTC. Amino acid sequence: CSVRTTNSYEQYF.

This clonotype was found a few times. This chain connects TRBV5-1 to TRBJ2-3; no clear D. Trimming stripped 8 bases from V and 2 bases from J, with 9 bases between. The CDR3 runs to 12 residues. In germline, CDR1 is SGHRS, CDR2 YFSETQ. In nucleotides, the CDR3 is TGCGCCAGTAACCACCCCACAGATACGCAGTATTTT. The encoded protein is CASNHPTDTQYF. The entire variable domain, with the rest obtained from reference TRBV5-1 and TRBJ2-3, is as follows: KAGVTQTPRYLIKTRGQQVTLSCSPISGHRSVSWYQQTPGQGLQFLFEYFSETQRNKGNFPGRFSGRQFSNSRSEMNVSTLELGDSALYLCASNHPTDTQYFGPGTRLTVL.

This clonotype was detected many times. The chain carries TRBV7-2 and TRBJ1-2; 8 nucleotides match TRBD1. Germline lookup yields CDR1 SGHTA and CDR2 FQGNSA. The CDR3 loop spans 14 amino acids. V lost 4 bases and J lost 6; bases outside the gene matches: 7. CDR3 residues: CASSWGTGGDGYTF. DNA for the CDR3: TGTGCCAGCAGCTGGGGGACAGGTGGGGATGGCTACACCTTC.

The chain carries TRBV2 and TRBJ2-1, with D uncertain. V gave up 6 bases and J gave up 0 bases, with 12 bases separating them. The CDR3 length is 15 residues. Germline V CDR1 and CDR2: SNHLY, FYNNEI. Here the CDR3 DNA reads TGTGCCAGCAGGCCCCCTAGAACCTCCTACAATGAGCAGTTCTTC. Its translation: CASRPPRTSYNEQFF.

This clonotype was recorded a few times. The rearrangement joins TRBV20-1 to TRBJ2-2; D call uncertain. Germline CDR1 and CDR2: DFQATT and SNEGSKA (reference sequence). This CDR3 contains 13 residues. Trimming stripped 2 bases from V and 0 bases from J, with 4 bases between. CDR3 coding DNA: TGCAGTGCTAGATGGCCGAACACCGGGGAGCTGTTTTTT. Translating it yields CSARWPNTGELFF.

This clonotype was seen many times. CDR3 region: CASSQGLGTGAGETQYF. The CDR3 DNA is TGTGCCAGCAGCCAAGGGCTCGGGACAGGTGCTGGAGAGACCCAGTACTTC. The chain employs TRBV4-2 and TRBJ2-5, with 8 nucleotides matching TRBD1. With 1 base clipped from V and 4 bases from J, the junction kept 11 bases outside the gene matches. Per the germline V gene, CDR1 is LGHNA and CDR2 is YNFKEQ. This CDR3 region has 17 residues.

The CDR3 spells CASSEAGTASYEQYF. CDR3 sequence (DNA): TGTGCCAGCAGCGAGGCCGGGACGGCCTCCTACGAGCAGTACTTC. The chain employs TRBV6-2 or TRBV6-3 and TRBJ2-7, with D possibly called TRBD1 or TRBD2 (5 bases each). This CDR3 has 15 amino acids. Germline values: CDR1 MNHEY, CDR2 SVGEGT. V was shortened by 6 bases and J by 0 bases, with 15 bases between the two germline ends.

The CDR3 DNA is TGTGCCAGCAGTTTGCGGGGGGCGGGTTCCTACGAGCAGTACTTC. Translation: CASSLRGAGSYEQYF. The J gene is TRBJ2-7, the V gene TRBV12-3 or TRBV12-4, with TRBD2 matching over 8 bases. V was pared by 3 bases and J by 1 base, with 5 bases of the junction left unmatched. This CDR3 spans 15 amino acids.

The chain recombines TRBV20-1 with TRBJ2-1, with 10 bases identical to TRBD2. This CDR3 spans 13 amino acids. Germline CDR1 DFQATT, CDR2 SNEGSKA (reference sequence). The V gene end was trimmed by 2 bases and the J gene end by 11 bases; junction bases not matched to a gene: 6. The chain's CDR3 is CSARPSTSGKQFF. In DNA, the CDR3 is TGCAGTGCTAGACCAAGTACTAGCGGGAAGCAGTTCTTC.

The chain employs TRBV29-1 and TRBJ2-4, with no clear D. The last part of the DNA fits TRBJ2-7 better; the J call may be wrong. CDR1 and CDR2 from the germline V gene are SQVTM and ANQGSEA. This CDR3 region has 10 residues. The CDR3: CSPAYYEQYF. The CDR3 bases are TGCAGCCCTGCATACTACGAGCAGTACTTC.

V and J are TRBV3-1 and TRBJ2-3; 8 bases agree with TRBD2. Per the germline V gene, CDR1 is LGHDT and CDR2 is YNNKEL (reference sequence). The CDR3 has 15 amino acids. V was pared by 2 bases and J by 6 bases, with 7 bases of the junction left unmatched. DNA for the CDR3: TGTGCCAGCAGCCAATGGCGGGGGGAGGTGGATACGCAGTATTTT. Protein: CASSQWRGEVDTQYF.

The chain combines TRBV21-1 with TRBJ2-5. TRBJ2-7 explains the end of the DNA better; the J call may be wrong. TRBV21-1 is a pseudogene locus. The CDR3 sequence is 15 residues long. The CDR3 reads CASSKPLTRTYEQYF. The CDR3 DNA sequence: TGTGCCAGCAGCAAACCCCTTACAAGGACCTACGAGCAGTACTTC.

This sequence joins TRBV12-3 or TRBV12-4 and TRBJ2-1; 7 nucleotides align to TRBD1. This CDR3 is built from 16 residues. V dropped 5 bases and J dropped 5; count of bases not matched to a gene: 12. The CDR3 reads CASSPSGTANHNEQFF. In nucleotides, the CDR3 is TGTGCCAGCAGTCCTTCGGGGACAGCGAATCACAATGAGCAGTTCTTC.

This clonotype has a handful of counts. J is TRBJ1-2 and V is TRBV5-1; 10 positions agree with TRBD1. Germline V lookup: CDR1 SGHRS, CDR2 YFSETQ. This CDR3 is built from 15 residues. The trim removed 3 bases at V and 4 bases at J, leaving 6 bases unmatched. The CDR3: CASSSSTGGGYGYTF. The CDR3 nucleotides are TGCGCCAGCAGCTCCTCGACAGGGGGCGGCTATGGCTACACCTTC.

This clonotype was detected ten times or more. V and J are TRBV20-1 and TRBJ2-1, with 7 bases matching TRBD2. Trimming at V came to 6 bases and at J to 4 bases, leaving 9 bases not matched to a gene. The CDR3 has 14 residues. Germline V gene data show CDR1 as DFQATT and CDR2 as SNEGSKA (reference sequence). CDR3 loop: CSANSGSSYNEQFF. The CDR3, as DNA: TGCAGTGCAAATAGCGGGTCGTCATACAATGAGCAGTTCTTC.

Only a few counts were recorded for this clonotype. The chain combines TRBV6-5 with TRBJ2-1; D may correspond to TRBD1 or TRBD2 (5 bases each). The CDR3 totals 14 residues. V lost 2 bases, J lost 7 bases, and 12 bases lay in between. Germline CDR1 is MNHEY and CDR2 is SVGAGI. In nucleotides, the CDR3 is TGTGCCAGCAGTTACCGGCTGGGGGATAATGAGCAGTTCTTC. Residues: CASSYRLGDNEQFF.

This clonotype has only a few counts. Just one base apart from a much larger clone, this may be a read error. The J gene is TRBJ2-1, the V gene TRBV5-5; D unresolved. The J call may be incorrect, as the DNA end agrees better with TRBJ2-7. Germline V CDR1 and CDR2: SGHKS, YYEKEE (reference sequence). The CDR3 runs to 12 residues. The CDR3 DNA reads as TGTGCCAGCAGCTTCATCTACAATGAGCAGTACTTC. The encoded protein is CASSFIYNEQYF.

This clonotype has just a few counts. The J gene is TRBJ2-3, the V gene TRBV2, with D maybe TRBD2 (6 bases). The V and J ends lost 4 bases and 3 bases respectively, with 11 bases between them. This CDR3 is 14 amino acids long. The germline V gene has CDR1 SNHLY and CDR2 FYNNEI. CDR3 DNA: TGTGCCAGCAGTGCTCTAGCGAAAACAGATACGCAGTATTTT. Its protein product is CASSALAKTDTQYF.

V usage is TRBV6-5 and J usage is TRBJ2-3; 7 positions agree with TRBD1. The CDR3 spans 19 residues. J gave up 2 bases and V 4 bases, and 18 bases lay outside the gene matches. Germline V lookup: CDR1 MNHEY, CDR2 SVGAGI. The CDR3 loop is CASSSKRGPFFKDTDTQYF. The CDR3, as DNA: TGTGCCAGCAGTTCCAAAAGGGGGCCTTTCTTTAAGGACACAGATACGCAGTATTTT.

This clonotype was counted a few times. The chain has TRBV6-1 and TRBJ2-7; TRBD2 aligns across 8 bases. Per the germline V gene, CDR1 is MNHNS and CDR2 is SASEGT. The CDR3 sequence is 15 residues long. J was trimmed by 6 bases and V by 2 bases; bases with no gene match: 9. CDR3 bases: TGTGCCAGCAGTGAAAGTGGGACTAGGCCCGTCGAGCAGTACTTC. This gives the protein CASSESGTRPVEQYF.

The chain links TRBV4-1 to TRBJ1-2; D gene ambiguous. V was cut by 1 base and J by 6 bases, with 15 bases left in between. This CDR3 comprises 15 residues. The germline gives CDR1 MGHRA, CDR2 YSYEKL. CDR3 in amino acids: CASSQVGRSPHGYTF. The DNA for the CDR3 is TGCGCCAGCAGCCAAGTTGGACGGTCTCCCCATGGCTACACCTTC.

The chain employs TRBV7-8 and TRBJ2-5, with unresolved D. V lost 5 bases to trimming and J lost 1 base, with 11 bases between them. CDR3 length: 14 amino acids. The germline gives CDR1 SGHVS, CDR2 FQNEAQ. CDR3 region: CASSALQTQETQYF. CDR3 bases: TGTGCCAGCAGCGCTTTACAGACCCAAGAGACCCAGTACTTC.

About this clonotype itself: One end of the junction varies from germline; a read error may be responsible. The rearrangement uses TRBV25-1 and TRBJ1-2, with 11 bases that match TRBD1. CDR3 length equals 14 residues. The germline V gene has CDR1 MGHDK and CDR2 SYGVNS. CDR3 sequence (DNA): TGTGCCAGCAGTGACGGGACAGGGGGTTATGGCTACGCCTTC. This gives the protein CASSDGTGGYGYAF.

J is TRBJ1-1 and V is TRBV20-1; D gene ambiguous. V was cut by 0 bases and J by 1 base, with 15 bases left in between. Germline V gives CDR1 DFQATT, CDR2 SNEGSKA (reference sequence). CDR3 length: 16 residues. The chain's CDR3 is CSARDRAVFGNTEAFF. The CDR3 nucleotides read TGCAGTGCTAGAGATAGGGCAGTATTTGGGAACACTGAAGCTTTCTTT.

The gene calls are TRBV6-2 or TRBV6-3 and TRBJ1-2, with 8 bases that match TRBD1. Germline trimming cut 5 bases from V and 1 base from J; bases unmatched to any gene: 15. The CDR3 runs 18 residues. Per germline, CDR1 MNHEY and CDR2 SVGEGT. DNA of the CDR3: TGTGCCAGCAGTCCGAATGCCCGTACAGGGGGACTTAACTATGGCTACACCTTC. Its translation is CASSPNARTGGLNYGYTF.

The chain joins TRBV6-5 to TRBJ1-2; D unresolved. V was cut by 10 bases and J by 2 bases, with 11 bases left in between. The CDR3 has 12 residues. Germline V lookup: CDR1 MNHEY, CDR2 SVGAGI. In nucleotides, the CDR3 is TGTGCCACCCGAGTTGGGAACTATGGCTACACCTTC. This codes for CATRVGNYGYTF.